This entry lists 8 T cell receptor beta chains sequenced from one sample in a study of shared clonotypes between healthy human individuals. The protocol was immunoSEQ multiplex PCR, while the TCRdb copy is restricted to in-frame clones and leaves out a portion. Found here are about 2.4 million clones, 90% to 95% of them singletons; the top ten hold 0.36%. The sequenced sample was naive CD4+ T cells from PBMCs. The subset is: CD45RA+ positively selected. These TCRs come from a man between 18 and 35 years old in good health. Some clones in this sample may be carry-over from other donors' samples.

This chain joins TRBV9 and TRBJ2-5, with 8 bases that match TRBD2. The V segment lost 4 bases and the J segment 0 bases; nucleotides outside the gene matches: 8. The CDR3 totals 16 residues. Germline V gene data show CDR1 as SGDLS and CDR2 as YYNGEE. CDR3 bases: TGTGCCAGCAGCCCGGGGGGGGGCTCGTACCAAGAGACCCAGTACTTC. It encodes CASSPGGGSYQETQYF.

This chain uses TRBV7-8 with TRBJ1-2; D remains unclear. The germline V gene encodes CDR1 SGHVS and CDR2 FQNEAQ. CDR3 length: 14 residues. V lost 0 bases to trimming and J lost 11 bases, with 16 bases between them. CDR3: CASSLAVDPPSYTF. Written as DNA, the CDR3 is TGTGCCAGCAGCTTAGCCGTGGACCCCCCTTCGTACACCTTC. The whole variable domain, remainder taken from reference TRBV7-8 and TRBJ1-2, is GAGVSQSPRYKVAKRGQDVALRCDPISGHVSLFWYQQALGQGPEFLTYFQNEAQLDKSGLPSDRFFAERPEGSVSTLKIQRTQQEDSAVYLCASSLAVDPPSYTFGSGTRLTVV.

The chain joins TRBV2 to TRBJ1-5; no reliable D call. V was trimmed by 4 bases and J by 0 bases, leaving 7 bases between them. CDR3 length: 14 residues. CDR1 is SNHLY and CDR2 is FYNNEI in the germline V gene. CDR3 residues: CASSVSHSNQPQHF. The DNA of the CDR3 is TGTGCCAGCAGTGTTTCCCATAGCAATCAGCCCCAGCATTTT.

The V call is TRBV25-1, the J call TRBJ2-1; no reliable D call. The CDR3 covers 13 residues. Germline values: CDR1 MGHDK, CDR2 SYGVNS. V shed 0 bases and J shed 0 bases, with 0 bases lying between them. CDR3 bases: TGTGCCAGCAGTGAATACTCCTACAATGAGCAGTTCTTC. This encodes CASSEYSYNEQFF. Looking up the rest from reference TRBV25-1 and TRBJ2-1 gives the full variable domain: EADIYQTPRYLVIGTGKKITLECSQTMGHDKMYWYQQDPGMELHLIHYSYGVNSTEKGDLSSESTVSRIRTEHFPLTLESARPSHTSQYLCASSEYSYNEQFFGPGTRLTVL.

The genes are TRBV5-6 and TRBJ2-3; D call uncertain. CDR1 SGHDT and CDR2 YYEEEE come from the germline V gene. This CDR3 has 15 amino acids. V dropped 4 bases and J dropped 2 bases, with 14 bases sitting between them. Here the CDR3 reads CASSPDPGNTDTQYF. The CDR3 DNA follows: TGTGCCAGCAGCCCTGACCCCGGCAACACAGATACGCAGTATTTT.

The chain couples TRBV28 to TRBJ2-1; TRBD1 agrees at 9 bases. This CDR3 comprises 14 residues. V lost 5 bases to trimming and J lost 9 bases; unmatched junction nucleotides: 8. The V gene's germline CDR1 is MDHEN and CDR2 SYDVKM. CDR3 amino acids: CASSPRDREGEQFF. The DNA for the CDR3 is TGTGCCAGCAGTCCACGGGACAGGGAGGGTGAGCAGTTCTTC.

J is TRBJ1-1 and V is TRBV29-1, with 8 nucleotides matching TRBD1. CDR1 is SQVTM, CDR2 ANQGSEA, per germline. Trimming removed 7 bases from V and 5 bases from J; junction bases left unmatched: 9. This CDR3 is 13 amino acids long. The CDR3: CSGHQGARTEAFF. CDR3 in DNA: TGCAGCGGACATCAGGGGGCGCGAACTGAAGCTTTCTTT. Together with reference TRBV29-1 and TRBJ1-1, the CDR3 gives the full variable domain: SAVISQKPSRDICQRGTSLTIQCQVDSQVTMMFWYRQQPGQSLTLIATANQGSEATYESGFVIDKFPISRPNLTFSTLTVSNMSPEDSSIYLCSGHQGARTEAFFGQGTRLTVV.

Worth noting for this clone: Since a much larger clone is just one base distant, this may be a read error. V gene TRBV7-6 combines with J gene TRBJ1-1; D is ambiguous. CDR1 is SGHVS, CDR2 FNYEAQ, per germline. Trimming took 3 bases from V and 1 from J, leaving 6 bases between them. The CDR3 totals 13 residues. The CDR3 reads CASSFQENTEAFF. In DNA form, the CDR3 reads TGTGCCAGCAGCTTTCAGGAGAACACTGAAGCTTTCTTT. The variable domain in full, with the rest retrieved from reference TRBV7-6 and TRBJ1-1, is GAGVSQSPRYKVTKRGQDVALRCDPISGHVSLYWYRQALGQGPEFLTYFNYEAQQDKSGLPNDRFSAERPEGSISTLTIQRTEQRDSAMYRCASSFQENTEAFFGQGTRLTVV.